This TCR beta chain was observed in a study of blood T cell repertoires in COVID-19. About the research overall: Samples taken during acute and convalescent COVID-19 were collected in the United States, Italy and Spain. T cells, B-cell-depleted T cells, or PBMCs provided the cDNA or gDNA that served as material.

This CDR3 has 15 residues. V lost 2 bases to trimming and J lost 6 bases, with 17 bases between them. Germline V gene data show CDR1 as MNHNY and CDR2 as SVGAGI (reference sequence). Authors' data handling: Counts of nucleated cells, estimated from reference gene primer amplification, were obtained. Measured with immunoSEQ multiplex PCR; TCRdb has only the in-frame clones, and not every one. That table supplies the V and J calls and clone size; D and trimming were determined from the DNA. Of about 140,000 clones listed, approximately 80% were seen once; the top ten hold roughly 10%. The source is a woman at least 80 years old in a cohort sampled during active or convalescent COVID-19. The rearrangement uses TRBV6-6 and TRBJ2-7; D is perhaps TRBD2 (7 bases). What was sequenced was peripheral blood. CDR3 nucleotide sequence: TGTGCCAGCAGTTACGGGAGGGGGGCGAGGACCGAGCAGTACGTC. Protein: CASSYGRGARTEQYV.